This TCR beta chain comes out of a study of shared clonotypes between healthy human individuals. General observations from the study: When naive CD4 clonotypes were compared across a few donors, approximately 5% were shared. The sampled material consisted only of blood, and tissue repertoires are likely to differ.

Recent acute infections and vaccinations were absent in the healthy HIV-negative adult donors. V was trimmed by 4 bases and J by 2 bases, leaving 19 bases between them. This CDR3 comprises 17 residues. Germline-derived CDR1 and CDR2 are SEHNR and FQNEAQ (reference sequence). TCRdb's copy holds only in-frame clones and misses some; the assay was immunoSEQ multiplex PCR. The sample includes nearly 1 million clones, more than 75% of them seen just once. Turning to this clone: The antigen remains unidentified.

The origin of this receptor is a man younger than 35 in good health. Sample: memory CD4+ T cells sorted from blood. This sample's subset: CD45RA-negative fraction. The rearrangement joins TRBV7-9 to TRBJ2-3; D remains ambiguous. The CDR3 region is CASSSFRGGDFTDTQYF. In nucleotides, the CDR3 is TGTGCCAGCAGCTCCTTCAGAGGTGGGGATTTCACAGATACGCAGTATTTT. The variable domain in full, with the rest retrieved from reference TRBV7-9 and TRBJ2-3, is DTGVSQNPRHKITKRGQNVTFRCDPISEHNRLYWYRQTLGQGPEFLTYFQNEAQLEKSRLLSDRFSAERPKGSFSTLEIQRTEQGDSAMYLCASSSFRGGDFTDTQYFGPGTRLTVL.